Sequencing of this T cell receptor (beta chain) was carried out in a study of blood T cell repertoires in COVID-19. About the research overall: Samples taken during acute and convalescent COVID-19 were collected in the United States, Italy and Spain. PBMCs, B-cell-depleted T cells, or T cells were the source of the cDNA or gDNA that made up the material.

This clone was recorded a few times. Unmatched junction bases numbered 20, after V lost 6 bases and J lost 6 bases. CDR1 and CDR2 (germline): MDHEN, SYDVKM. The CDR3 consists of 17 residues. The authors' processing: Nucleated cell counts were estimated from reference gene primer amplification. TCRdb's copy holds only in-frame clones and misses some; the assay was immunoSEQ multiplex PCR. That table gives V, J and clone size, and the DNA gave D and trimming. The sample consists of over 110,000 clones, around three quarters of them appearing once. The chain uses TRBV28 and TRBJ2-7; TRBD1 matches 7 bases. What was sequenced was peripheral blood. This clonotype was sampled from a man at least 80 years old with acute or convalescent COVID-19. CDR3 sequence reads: CASSPWTGGGLVSEQYF. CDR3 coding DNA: TGTGCCAGCAGCCCCTGGACAGGCGGCGGCTTGGTGTCCGAGCAGTACTTC.